This TCR beta chain was recorded in a study of a mutant IDH1 vaccine in newly diagnosed glioma. On the study more broadly: The start of vaccination came 4-6 weeks after radiotherapy alone, or with temozolomide cycles.

Concerning this clone itself: The target antigen is unknown.

Time point defined: week 35, safety follow-up. Topical imiquimod was applied with each vaccine dose, which held 300 ug of mutant IDH1 20-mer peptide. The patients received vaccinations eight times, in weeks 1, 3, 5, 7, 11, 15, 19 and 23. The V and J ends lost 3 bases and 2 bases, in that order; junction bases with no gene match: 2. The germline V gene has CDR1 LGHNA and CDR2 YSLEER. The CDR3 runs to 14 residues. The method was immunoSEQ multiplex PCR; TCRdb's version includes in-frame clones alone and lacks a portion of them. Of approximately 50,000 clones listed, 86% are singletons. This receptor was taken from a man in his forties or fifties with glioma. The sequencing here drew on PBMCs, taken from a glioma patient whose treatment included an IDH1 peptide vaccine. This chain joins TRBV4-3 and TRBJ2-7; 9 bases fit TRBD1. The CDR3 DNA is TGCGCCAGCAGCCAGGACAGGGGTCCCTACGAGCAGTACTTC. It translates to CASSQDRGPYEQYF.